These 10 T cell receptor beta chains were sequenced from one sample in a study of T cells after yellow fever vaccination. TCRdb re-analysed the 5' RACE reads in MiXCR, keeping a single row per CDR3 protein. The data hold fewer than 150,000 distinct CDR3 sequences, with about 8% observed a single time. Sample: CD4+ T cells sorted from PBMCs, taken 5 days after the yellow fever booster vaccination. These receptors were collected from a man younger than 40 who received the YFV17D yellow fever vaccine.

At least ten counts were recorded for this clonotype. The rearrangement links TRBV6-5 to TRBJ2-3; 11 bases are a match to TRBD1. The CDR3 consists of 15 residues. The ends lost 4 bases at V and 4 bases at J; junction bases unmatched: 4. Germline CDR1 reads MNHEY; CDR2 reads SVGAGI. The CDR3 region has the DNA TGTGCCAGCAGTTCCCCGGGACAGGGGGCAGATACGCAGTATTTT. It codes for CASSSPGQGADTQYF.

Many counts were recorded for this clonotype. V gene TRBV5-1 combines with J gene TRBJ2-5, with TRBD2 as a possible D gene (5 bases). Germline V gene sequence: CDR1 SGHRS, CDR2 YFSETQ. The V end was cut by 3 bases, the J end by 4 bases, with 10 bases between. The CDR3 loop spans 13 amino acids. Written as DNA, the CDR3 is TGCGCCAGCAGCTCCGTGGGAGTAGAGACCCAGTACTTC. Translating it yields CASSSVGVETQYF.

In this sample, this clonotype turned up many times. The CDR3 coding sequence is TGTGCCAGCAGCTTGGCCCGCGGGAGTAGGGAGACCCAGTACTTC. This translates into CASSLARGSRETQYF. V and J are TRBV5-6 and TRBJ2-5; 7 bases line up with TRBD2. The junction had 7 bases not matched to a gene; V was cut back by 0 bases and J by 5 bases. CDR1 SGHDT and CDR2 YYEEEE come from the germline V gene. CDR3 length equals 15 residues.

This clonotype appeared many times. The chain combines TRBV28 with TRBJ2-7, with a possible D match to TRBD2 (5 bases). The V end lost 2 bases, the J end lost 6 bases, and 17 bases lay between the germline ends. This CDR3 contains 15 residues. Germline loops: CDR1 MDHEN, CDR2 SYDVKM. In DNA, the CDR3 is TGTGCCAGCAGTTTAGCGGGCTCTCCGATCTCCGAGCAGTACTTC. This codes for CASSLAGSPISEQYF.

The genes are TRBV20-1 and TRBJ1-1; 7 bases fit TRBD1. Germline CDR1 DFQATT, CDR2 SNEGSKA (reference sequence). After removal of 3 bases from V and 1 base from J, the junction contained 8 bases not matched to a gene. This CDR3 spans 15 amino acids. The CDR3 loop is CSASMAGGGNTEAFF. In DNA form, the CDR3 reads TGCAGTGCTAGTATGGCAGGGGGAGGGAACACTGAAGCTTTCTTT.

This clonotype was observed many times. The V gene is TRBV5-1, the J gene TRBJ2-1, with 7 bases matching TRBD2. V shed 0 bases, J shed 5 bases, and the junction held 2 bases outside the gene matches. The germline V gene has CDR1 SGHRS and CDR2 YFSETQ. This CDR3 region has 14 residues. CDR3 sequence reads: CASSLGLADNEQFF. The CDR3 DNA sequence: TGCGCCAGCAGCTTGGGACTAGCAGACAATGAGCAGTTCTTC.

This clonotype has a count of ten or more. The rearrangement links TRBV7-3 to TRBJ2-1; 7 bases match TRBD2. The CDR3 totals 13 residues. V dropped 1 base and J dropped 7; count of bases not matched to a gene: 1. Per the germline V gene, CDR1 is SGHTA and CDR2 is FQGTGA. The CDR3 region is CASSLMGLNEQFF. DNA for the CDR3: TGTGCCAGCAGCTTAATGGGACTAAATGAGCAGTTCTTC.

In this sample, this clonotype turned up many times. The chain links TRBV27 to TRBJ2-3, with D possibly called TRBD1 or TRBD2 (5 bases each). This CDR3 comprises 13 residues. Between the trimmed V and J ends, which lost 3 bases and 4 bases, there was a span of 8 bases. The V gene's germline CDR1 is MNHEY and CDR2 SMNVEV (reference sequence). The CDR3: CASSFRGADTQYF. CDR3 DNA: TGTGCCAGCAGTTTCCGAGGGGCAGATACGCAGTATTTT.

The CDR3 protein is CASSKSGTRKETQYF. The DNA of the CDR3 is TGTGCCAGCAGTAAATCCGGGACTAGGAAAGAGACCCAGTACTTC. The rearrangement links TRBV9 to TRBJ2-5; 8 positions match TRBD2. The CDR3 extends over 15 amino acids. Germline assignment: CDR1 SGDLS and CDR2 YYNGEE. V shed 5 bases, J shed 3 bases, and the junction held 9 bases outside the gene matches.

This clonotype has just a few counts. The V call is TRBV6-4, the J call TRBJ2-2; D not resolved. The CDR3 spans 15 residues. Trimming left V 3 bases short and J 1 base short, with 9 bases between. Germline V CDR1 and CDR2: MRHNA, SNTAGT. In DNA form, the CDR3 reads TGTGCCAGCAGTGATAACGTTTGGAACACCGGGGAGCTGTTTTTT. Protein: CASSDNVWNTGELFF.